Below, 3 T cell receptor beta chains from the same sample are listed, as sequenced in a study of T-cell memory formation after mild COVID-19. One entry per CDR3 protein, called by TCRdb with MiXCR from the 5' RACE reads. The repertoire holds roughly 250,000 distinct CDR3 sequences, less than 20% seen once, with about 3.5% in the top ten. The material sequenced was PBMCs or a T cell subset sorted from them (not recorded which). The receptors come from a man younger than 30 who had mild COVID-19 (a few samples of this study predate the infection). Cell type and time point are not known.

The CDR3 loop reads CASSLTGAPLHF. For the CDR3, the DNA is TGCGCCAGCAGCCTCACGGGGGCCCCCCTCCACTTT. The chain uses TRBV5-1 and TRBJ1-6; D perhaps matches TRBD1 (6 bases). Germline V lookup: CDR1 SGHRS, CDR2 YFSETQ. The CDR3 is 12 residues long. The V and J ends lost 4 bases and 13 bases respectively, with 12 bases between them.

The V call is TRBV2, the J call TRBJ1-1, with TRBD1 matching over 8 bases. This CDR3 spans 14 amino acids. Germline CDR1 SNHLY, CDR2 FYNNEI. With V trimmed by 8 bases and J by 3 bases, 8 bases remained unmatched. The CDR3 nucleotides are TGTGCCAGCTACCGGACAGGGAGGGACACTGAAGCTTTCTTT. This translates into CASYRTGRDTEAFF.

This clonotype was recorded a few times. The rearrangement links TRBV5-1 to TRBJ2-1, with TRBD2 matching 9 bases. V lost 4 bases to trimming and J lost 6 bases; unmatched junction nucleotides: 5. The germline gives CDR1 SGHRS, CDR2 YFSETQ. CDR3 length equals 14 residues. This CDR3 reads CASSGLAGTNEQFF. As DNA, the CDR3 is TGCGCCAGCAGCGGGCTAGCGGGGACCAATGAGCAGTTCTTC.